Listed here are 24 T cell receptor beta chains from one sample, sequenced in a study of STAT5B mutations in CD4+ large granular lymphocyte leukemia. The data were produced by immunoSEQ multiplex PCR, yet TCRdb's version contains in-frame clones alone and is incomplete. The sample has under 40,000 clones; about 71% are singletons. Sequenced material: CD4+ T cells from blood buffy coats. These receptors originate from a human donor in good health.

This clone appeared a single time. The chain employs TRBV14 and TRBJ1-5, with D hard to call. This CDR3 comprises 14 residues. In germline, CDR1 is SGHDN, CDR2 FVKESK. V shed 5 bases and J shed 4 bases, with 12 bases lying between them. The CDR3, as DNA: TGTGCCAGCAGCTCATCAGGTATTAATCAGCCCCAGCATTTT. As protein: CASSSSGINQPQHF.

The J gene is TRBJ1-2, the V gene TRBV11-1; D is perhaps TRBD1 (5 bases). This CDR3 has 13 amino acids. V gave up 5 bases and J gave up 6 bases, with 13 bases separating them. Germline CDR1 SGHAT, CDR2 FQDESV (reference sequence). CDR3 DNA sequence: TGTGCCAGCAGCCCTGGGGGAGGACATGGCTACACCTTC. It encodes CASSPGGGHGYTF. Variable domain in full (rest from reference TRBV11-1 and TRBJ1-2): EAEVAQSPRYKITEKSQAVAFWCDPISGHATLYWYRQILGQGPELLVQFQDESVVDDSQLPKDRFSAERLKGVDSTLKIQPAELGDSAMYLCASSPGGGHGYTFGSGTRLTVV.

The J gene is TRBJ2-5, the V gene TRBV7-2; the D is unclear. The CDR3 spans 12 residues. Looked up from germline, CDR1 is SGHTA and CDR2 is FQGNSA. Trimming pared 3 bases from V and 11 bases from J, leaving 13 bases between. CDR3 loop: CASSLGLVEQYF. The CDR3 region has the DNA TGTGCCAGCAGCTTGGGTCTGGTAGAGCAGTACTTC.

V gene TRBV9 combines with J gene TRBJ2-7; D may match TRBD1 or TRBD2 (6 bases each). CDR3 size: 15 residues. Deletions cut 0 bases from V and 2 bases from J, with 12 bases between. CDR1 and CDR2 (germline): SGDLS, YYNGEE. The CDR3 DNA follows: TGTGCCAGCAGCGTAGGGGCCGGGGGCACCTACGAGCAGTACTTC. Its protein is CASSVGAGGTYEQYF.

The chain carries TRBV5-1 and TRBJ2-1, with no clear D. The CDR3 is made up of 16 amino acids. Germline assignment: CDR1 SGHRS and CDR2 YFSETQ. The V end lost 4 bases, the J end lost 1 base, and 15 bases lay between the germline ends. CDR3 loop: CASSPAEVRSYNEQFF. The CDR3 bases are TGCGCCAGCAGCCCGGCTGAGGTAAGGTCCTACAATGAGCAGTTCTTC.

This chain uses TRBV2 with TRBJ2-7; D unclear. The V and J ends lost 4 bases and 5 bases respectively, with 12 bases between them. The CDR3 sequence is 13 residues long. Germline V gene data show CDR1 as SNHLY and CDR2 as FYNNEI. The DNA for the CDR3 is TGTGCCAGCAGTGGCGGCCTGGTCGACGAGCAGTACTTC. This translates into CASSGGLVDEQYF. The full variable domain, completed using reference TRBV2 and TRBJ2-7, is EPEVTQTPSHQVTQMGQEVILRCVPISNHLYFYWYRQILGQKVEFLVSFYNNEISEKSEIFDDQFSVERPDGSNFTLKIRSTKLEDSAMYFCASSGGLVDEQYFGPGTRLTVT.

CDR3 loop: CASSKRGVSLNEQFF. CDR3 nucleotide sequence: TGTGCCAGCTCTAAGCGGGGGGTATCCCTCAATGAGCAGTTCTTC. The V call is TRBV2, the J call TRBJ2-1; 9 positions match TRBD2. Germline assignment: CDR1 SNHLY and CDR2 FYNNEI. The CDR3 spans 15 residues. V lost 8 bases, J lost 6 bases, and 11 bases stayed unmatched.

This chain connects TRBV5-1 to TRBJ2-6, with D tentatively TRBD2 (5 bases). Germline V gives CDR1 SGHRS, CDR2 YFSETQ. CDR3 length equals 15 residues. V was pared by 0 bases and J by 3 bases, with 7 bases between. The CDR3: CASSLVGDGANVLTF. The CDR3 DNA follows: TGCGCCAGCAGCTTGGTCGGGGATGGGGCCAACGTCCTGACTTTC.

The CDR3 sequence is CASSLGPVSTDTQYF. As DNA, the CDR3 is TGTGCCAGCAGTTTAGGACCGGTCAGCACAGATACGCAGTATTTT. The rearrangement uses TRBV27 and TRBJ2-3, with D unresolved. CDR1 and CDR2 from the germline V gene are MNHEY and SMNVEV (reference sequence). This CDR3 spans 15 amino acids. Trimming pared 2 bases from V and 0 bases from J, leaving 9 bases between.

This clone was counted a few times. This sequence joins TRBV2 and TRBJ2-2; a weak D match, TRBD2 (6 bases). CDR1 is SNHLY, CDR2 FYNNEI, per germline. Trimming left V 4 bases short and J 6 bases short, with 15 bases between. CDR3 length: 15 amino acids. Here the CDR3 DNA reads TGTGCCAGCAGTGTCCTAGCGCCGAAGGCCGGGGAGCTGTTTTTT. Residues: CASSVLAPKAGELFF.

The chain links TRBV9 to TRBJ1-1; no reliable D call. CDR3 length: 13 residues. Deletions cut 3 bases from V and 3 bases from J, with 9 bases between. The germline gives CDR1 SGDLS, CDR2 YYNGEE. This CDR3 is CASSATMYTEAFF. CDR3 coding DNA: TGTGCCAGCAGCGCCACGATGTACACTGAAGCTTTCTTT.

The CDR3: CASSPEAATNEKLFF. The CDR3 nucleotides are TGTGCCAGCAGTCCGGAGGCAGCAACTAATGAAAAACTGTTTTTT. This chain uses TRBV2 with TRBJ1-4, with unresolved D. The CDR3 totals 15 residues. The V gene's germline CDR1 is SNHLY and CDR2 FYNNEI. The V and J ends lost 5 bases and 0 bases respectively, with 10 bases between them.

This clone appeared a few times. The chain couples TRBV28 to TRBJ1-4; D gene unclear. Germline V lookup: CDR1 MDHEN, CDR2 SYDVKM. This CDR3 comprises 13 residues. V was cut by 3 bases and J by 7 bases, with 9 bases left in between. The chain's CDR3 is CASSFGSSEKLFF. The CDR3 DNA reads TGTGCCAGCAGTTTCGGATCAAGTGAAAAACTGTTTTTT.

The sample holds one count of this clone. Here the CDR3 DNA reads TGTGCCTGGAGTTACCAGACAGTGAACACTGAAGCTTTCTTT. This translates into CAWSYQTVNTEAFF. This chain links TRBV30 with TRBJ1-1, with D perhaps TRBD1 (5 bases). V lost 2 bases and J 0 bases, leaving 10 bases between the germline ends. The germline gives CDR1 GTSNPN, CDR2 SVGIG (reference sequence). This CDR3 is 14 amino acids long. The full variable domain, rest sourced from reference TRBV30 and TRBJ1-1, is SQTIHQWPATLVQPVGSPLSLECTVEGTSNPNLYWYRQAAGRGLQLLFYSVGIGQISSEVPQNLSASRPQDRQFILSSKKLLLSDSGFYLCAWSYQTVNTEAFFGQGTRLTVV.

This clone came up a few times. The rearrangement links TRBV4-1 to TRBJ1-1; no firm D call. This CDR3 has 15 amino acids. Germline CDR1 and CDR2: MGHRA and YSYEKL. V gave up 0 bases and J gave up 2 bases, with 10 bases separating them. CDR3 sequence reads: CASSQEAAGNTEAFF. CDR3 bases: TGCGCCAGCAGCCAAGAGGCAGCTGGCAACACTGAAGCTTTCTTT.

The chain carries TRBV5-4 and TRBJ2-2; D possibly corresponds to TRBD1 (7 bases). Germline V gives CDR1 SGHNT, CDR2 YYREEE (reference sequence). This CDR3 comprises 19 residues. Trimming took 3 bases from V and 5 from J, leaving 26 bases between them. DNA for the CDR3: TGTGCCAGCAGCTCTGGAGGACTACCGGGACAGAGTAATACCGGGGAGCTGTTTTTT. Translated, it gives CASSSGGLPGQSNTGELFF. The full variable domain, in which reference TRBV5-4 and TRBJ2-2 provide the parts outside the CDR3, is ETGVTQSPTHLIKTRGQQVTLRCSSQSGHNTVSWYQQALGQGPQFIFQYYREEENGRGNFPPRFSGLQFPNYSSELNVNALELDDSALYLCASSSGGLPGQSNTGELFFGEGSRLTVL.

The chain is built from TRBV27 and TRBJ2-3, with 7 bases matching TRBD1. Germline assignment: CDR1 MNHEY and CDR2 SMNVEV (reference sequence). This CDR3 has 16 amino acids. Germline trimming cut 8 bases from V and 3 bases from J; bases unmatched to any gene: 14. The DNA of the CDR3 is TGTGCCAGCCGAACCCTGTCGAGGGGGCTTACAGATACGCAGTATTTT. The encoded protein is CASRTLSRGLTDTQYF.

This clone occurred a few times. The chain is built from TRBV19 and TRBJ2-5; unclear D gene. The CDR3 is 11 amino acids. Germline V lookup: CDR1 LNHDA, CDR2 SQIVND (reference sequence). Trimming left V 3 bases short and J 1 base short, with 0 bases between. The CDR3 spells CASSIQETQYF. CDR3 DNA: TGTGCCAGTAGTATCCAAGAGACCCAGTACTTC.

The rearrangement uses TRBV6-6 and TRBJ1-2; D might be TRBD1 (6 bases). The CDR3 is 14 residues long. Trimming removed 4 bases at V and 4 bases at J, with 13 bases between. Germline CDR1 and CDR2: MNHNY and SVGAGI (reference sequence). CDR3 region: CASSLQQGIYGYTF. The DNA for the CDR3 is TGTGCCAGCAGTTTGCAACAGGGAATCTATGGCTACACCTTC.

The genes are TRBV5-4 and TRBJ1-4; D is perhaps TRBD1 (5 bases). The CDR3 has 14 amino acids. V was cut by 4 bases and J by 5 bases, with 12 bases left in between. In germline, CDR1 is SGHNT, CDR2 YYREEE (reference sequence). This chain's CDR3 is CASSTGGKNEKLFF. The CDR3, as DNA: TGTGCCAGCAGCACAGGCGGAAAGAATGAAAAACTGTTTTTT.

The chain recombines TRBV13 with TRBJ2-3, with 10 bases aligning to TRBD2. Germline assignment: CDR1 PRHDT and CDR2 FYEKMQ (reference sequence). CDR3 size: 16 residues. The V and J ends lost 0 bases and 1 base, in that order; junction bases with no gene match: 1. The CDR3 reads CASSLGGLAGTDTQYF. CDR3 in DNA: TGTGCCAGCAGCTTAGGAGGACTAGCGGGCACAGATACGCAGTATTTT.

CDR3 sequence reads: CAIKAGGETQYF. The CDR3 DNA follows: TGTGCCATCAAGGCGGGGGGGGAGACCCAGTACTTC. This chain connects TRBV10-3 to TRBJ2-5; TRBD2 agrees at 9 bases. This CDR3 region has 12 residues. J was trimmed by 5 bases and V by 7 bases; bases with no gene match: 2. CDR1 and CDR2 from the germline V gene are ENHRY and SYGVKD.

The chain couples TRBV6-1 to TRBJ2-2; D might be TRBD1 (5 bases). The ends were cut back, 4 bases at V and 3 bases at J, with 15 bases in the middle. The CDR3 has 16 amino acids. The V gene's germline CDR1 is MNHNS and CDR2 SASEGT. The CDR3, as DNA: TGTGCCAGCAGTGGATGGGGCAGGGCGGACACCGGGGAGCTGTTTTTT. Protein: CASSGWGRADTGELFF.

The genes are TRBV7-2 and TRBJ2-5, with D perhaps TRBD1 (5 bases). Germline lookup yields CDR1 SGHTA and CDR2 FQGNSA. V shed 5 bases and J shed 0 bases, with 10 bases lying between them. This CDR3 contains 14 residues. This chain's CDR3 is CASSATGYQETQYF. The CDR3 region has the DNA TGTGCCAGCAGCGCCACAGGCTACCAAGAGACCCAGTACTTC. The full variable domain, in which reference TRBV7-2 and TRBJ2-5 provide the parts outside the CDR3, is GAGVSQSPSNKVTEKGKDVELRCDPISGHTALYWYRQSLGQGLEFLIYFQGNSAPDKSGLPSDRFSAERTGGSVSTLTIQRTQQEDSAVYLCASSATGYQETQYFGPGTRLLVL.